This T cell receptor (beta chain) was retrieved from a study of CD8 T cells in ankylosing spondylitis (dated by TCRdb to the late 2010s). Regarding the study in general: To find TCR variants linked to disease, the study profiled T cell receptor beta repertoires in ankylosing spondylitis patients and healthy donors. In total, the full study cohort was made up of 110 or so healthy donors and roughly 27 ankylosing spondylitis patients. Peripheral blood was sampled, and synovial fluid was also collected from ankylosing spondylitis patients. Broad study findings and their caveats: Significant enrichment of the disease-linked clones was reported in matched synovial fluid samples from ankylosing spondylitis patients. A TCR beta motif of about 8 highly homologous amino acid variants appeared characteristic of blood from ankylosing spondylitis patients. In peripheral blood, the disease-linked clones were found at relatively low frequencies and had a CD8+ phenotype. Some motif variants were previously reported in synovial fluid and blood of reactive arthritis patients, suggesting common disease-initiation mechanisms.

In the germline V gene, CDR1 corresponds to LGHNA and CDR2 to YNFKEQ. Spanning cysteine to phenylalanine, the CDR3 consists of 19 amino acids. Just the 57-base CDR3 DNA is kept, in frame starting at base 1. V is cut by 0 bases and J by 0 bases, and the space between the germline ends is 18 bases. This clonotype showed up just a few times. Its antigen is currently not known. Base qualities are not at hand, and no much larger clone is one base apart. Sequencer: Illumina HiSeq 2500. TCR beta libraries were prepared by quantitative 5'-RACE with molecular barcodes. Per the source publication's procedure: Disease-linked TCR variants were identified with a new computational method built on a probabilistic model of VDJ rearrangement. The raw public reads went through TCRdb reprocessing: fastp at Q25, MiXCR clone calling, in-frame beta chains kept. Entries that share a CDR3 protein sequence are merged under the most common genes and DNA. The V and J calls were determined by TCRdb, not by the authors. The sample has 300,000 to 400,000 distinct CDR3 sequences on record, approximately 20% of them singletons. The ten largest account for approximately 16% of the sample.

Sequenced input: blood, either unsorted or a sorted T cell fraction (not recorded which). The TCR comes from a male donor with ankylosing spondylitis. Recombination linked TRBV4-2 to TRBJ1-3; possibly the D gene is TRBD1, per 5 matching bases. CDR3 reads: CASSQEFKGRGSSGNTIYF. The DNA sequence is TGTGCCAGCAGCCAAGAGTTTAAGGGACGGGGGAGCTCTGGAAACACCATATATTTT.